This T cell receptor (beta chain) comes out of a study of shared clonotypes between healthy human individuals. For the study at large: Each donor's CD4 naive and CD4 memory cells filled three plates apiece, CD8 naive two, and CD8 memory one.

The assay was immunoSEQ multiplex PCR, and TCRdb's table has in-frame clones only and misses some. The data hold 2.3 million or so clones, with 80% to 95% observed a single time. This clone has a single count. Germline V gene sequence: CDR1 SGHTA, CDR2 FQGTGA. This CDR3 is 13 amino acids long. Trimming pared 3 bases from V and 8 bases from J, leaving 11 bases between. The sequence came from a man younger than 30 in good health. Some clones in this sample may be carry-over from other donors' samples. The genes are TRBV7-3 and TRBJ2-4; either TRBD1 or TRBD2 may fit D (5 bases each). Sequencing input: naive CD4+ T cells from PBMCs. The subset denotes: CD45RA+ positively selected. CDR3 sequence reads: CASSLGVRDIQYF. The CDR3 DNA reads TGTGCCAGCAGCTTGGGGGTTCGAGACATTCAGTACTTC.